This T cell receptor (beta chain) was retrieved from a study of blood T cell repertoires in COVID-19. Clones were read by immunoSEQ multiplex PCR, and TCRdb kept only the in-frame ones, dropping some. Of about 160,000 clones detected, about 82% appear once; the ten largest clones hold approximately 7%. Sequences were obtained from peripheral blood. This sequence was found in a man aged 50-60 years with active or convalescent COVID-19.

The CDR3 DNA sequence: TGTGCCAGCAGTCCACTCGGGGAGACCCAGTACTTC. It codes for CASSPLGETQYF. The chain employs TRBV27 and TRBJ2-5; D is undetermined. The V gene lost 5 bases and the J gene lost 5 bases, with 9 bases spanning the gap. Germline values: CDR1 MNHEY, CDR2 SMNVEV (reference sequence). The CDR3 runs 12 residues.